This is a list of T cell receptor beta chains from one sample in a study of shared clonotypes between healthy human individuals. The method was immunoSEQ multiplex PCR; TCRdb's version includes in-frame clones alone and lacks a portion of them. The table lists some 2.3 million clones, approximately 95% of them singletons, with 0.39% in the top ten. Specimen: naive CD4+ T cells from PBMCs. These TCRs come from a man younger than 35 in good health. Some clones in this sample may be carry-over from other donors' samples. CDR3s include the opening cysteine and the closing phenylalanine or tryptophan. D genes are given only for firm matches. Not all rows give a size; the values are once, few, many and, for expanded clones, a class.

>TRBD1|TRBV7-6|NA|TRBJ1-2
TGTGCCAGCAGCTTAGGCTCCGGGACAGGGGGCTTCTCTGGCTACACCTTC
CASSLGSGTGGFSGYTF
>NA|TRBV5-6|NA|TRBJ2-2
TGTGCCAGCAGCTTTGAACGGACCGGGGAGCTGTTTTTT
CASSFERTGELFF
>NA|TRBV5-4|NA|TRBJ2-5
TGTGCCAGCAGCCTCTACGAGACCCAGTACTTC
CASSLYETQYF
>NA|TRBV5-1|NA|TRBJ2-5
TGCGCCAGCAGCGGCGCCACCCAGTACTTC
CASSGATQYF
>NA|TRBV11-3|NA|TRBJ1-1
TGTGCCAGCAGCTTTCAAGGGGTAGGGACTGAAGCTTTCTTT
CASSFQGVGTEAFF
>TRBD2|TRBV2|NA|TRBJ2-1
TGTGCCAGTCAGCGGGAGCCCATCAATGAGCAGTTCTTC
CASQREPINEQFF
>NA|TRBV18|NA|TRBJ2-3
TGTGCCAGCTCACCAAGGGTTAACGAAAAGTATTTT
CASSPRVNEKYF
>NA|TRBV2|NA|TRBJ1-5
TGTGCCAGCAGGGGCGGACAGACTATTAGTCAGCCCCAGCATTTT
CASRGGQTISQPQHF
>TRBD2|TRBV5-1|NA|TRBJ2-6
TGCGCCAGCAGCTTGGAGGCGGGAGAGAGCTCTGGGGCCAACGTCCTGACTTTC
CASSLEAGESSGANVLTF
>NA|TRBV2|NA|TRBJ2-2
TGTGCCAGCAGTGTAAGCATGAACACCGGGGAGCTGTTTTTT
CASSVSMNTGELFF
>NA|TRBV7-3|NA|TRBJ2-5
TGTGCCAGCAGCTTAAGCTCTCGCGAGACCCAGTACTTC
CASSLSSRETQYF
>NA|TRBV2|NA|TRBJ1-2
TGTGCCAGCACCGGGGGGGCCGACTATGGCTACACCTTC
CASTGGADYGYTF
>TRBD2|TRBV7-3|NA|TRBJ2-1
TGTGCCAGCAGCCCTACCAGCGGGACCCACAATGAGCAGTTCTTC
CASSPTSGTHNEQFF
>TRBD2|TRBV15|NA|TRBJ2-7
TGTGCCACCAGCAGAGATCGCCTAGCGGGAGTAGAAGAGCAGTACTTC
CATSRDRLAGVEEQYF
>NA|TRBV9|NA|TRBJ2-1
TGTGCCAGCAGCGTCCTAGCGACTAACAATGAGCAGTTCTTC
CASSVLATNNEQFF
>NA|TRBV29-1|NA|TRBJ1-1
TGCAGCGTTGAAAAGGGGGGGATGAGAGCTTTCTTT
CSVEKGGMRAFF
>NA|TRBV19|NA|TRBJ1-2
TGTGCCAGTAGTGCGAGTTTTGGACACACTTTCGGTGGCTACACCTTC
CASSASFGHTFGGYTF
>NA|TRBV5-4|NA|TRBJ1-1
TGTGCCAGCAGCCCGGGTGGGAAACCAAGACTGAACACTGAAGCTTTCTTT
CASSPGGKPRLNTEAFF
>NA|TRBV5-1|NA|TRBJ1-1
TGCGCCAGCAGCTCTTTCGTTTCAAGGGGGACTGAAGCTTTCTTT
CASSSFVSRGTEAFF
>NA|TRBV7-2|NA|TRBJ1-3
TGTGCCAGCAGCCCTTCAGGGAGAGGAAACACCATATATTTT
CASSPSGRGNTIYF
>NA|TRBV5-1|once|TRBJ1-2
TGCGCCAGCAGCTTGGCTACAGGGCCCTATGGCTACACCTTC
CASSLATGPYGYTF
>NA|TRBV29-1|NA|TRBJ2-3
TGCAGCGCAATGACAGAGGGCACAGATACGCAGTATTTT
CSAMTEGTDTQYF
>NA|TRBV27|NA|TRBJ1-1
TGTGCCAGCAGTTTATATGGGTTGGCGAACACTGAAGCTTTCTTT
CASSLYGLANTEAFF
>NA|TRBV12-5|NA|TRBJ2-3
TGTGCTAGTGGTTCATCCAACACAGATACGCAGTATTTT
CASGSSNTDTQYF
>NA|TRBV19|NA|TRBJ2-7
TGTGCCAGTATAGGGGACAAGGGCGACAAGCAGTACTTC
CASIGDKGDKQYF
>TRBD2|TRBV18|NA|TRBJ2-1
TGTGCCAGCTCACCACCGGAAAGACTAGCGGGAGGGGATGAGCAGTTCTTC
CASSPPERLAGGDEQFF
>NA|TRBV20-1|few|TRBJ1-2
TGCAGTGCTAGCACAGGTGGCTACACCTTC
CSASTGGYTF
>TRBD2|TRBV6-5|NA|TRBJ2-7
TGTGCCAGCAGTTCCCCTAGCGGGAGGTCCTACTACGAGCAGTACTTC
CASSSPSGRSYYEQYF
>NA|TRBV29-1|NA|TRBJ1-1
TGCAGCGTTGAGACGGCAAGAATCCGGGTAGCTTTCTTT
CSVETARIRVAFF
>NA|TRBV5-1|NA|TRBJ1-5
TGCGCCAGCAGCTTGGATCGGGGGAGCAATCAGCCCCAGCATTTT
CASSLDRGSNQPQHF
>NA|TRBV7-7|NA|TRBJ2-1
TGTGCCGGCAGCTTAGGAGGAGGGGGCTACAATGAGCAGTTCTTC
CAGSLGGGGYNEQFF
>NA|TRBV5-1|NA|TRBJ2-2
TGCGCCAGCAGGGGAATCTGGCCGAACACCGGGGAGCTGTTTTTT
CASRGIWPNTGELFF
>TRBD2|TRBV25-1|NA|TRBJ2-1
TGTGCCAGCAGCGAAACTAGCGGAGCTTCCTACAATGAGCAGTTCTTC
CASSETSGASYNEQFF
>TRBD2|TRBV9|NA|TRBJ2-5
TGTGCCAGCAGCGTAGGAGTCGGGGGGGGCCCTTGGGAGACCCAGTACTTC
CASSVGVGGGPWETQYF
>NA|TRBV5-1|NA|TRBJ2-2
TGCGCCAGCAGCTTGGAGGGCGGGAGGGAGCTGTTTTTT
CASSLEGGRELFF
>NA|TRBV2|NA|TRBJ1-5
TGTGCCAGCAGTAGGGGACTGGGGGGAAATCAGCCCCAGCATTTT
CASSRGLGGNQPQHF
>NA|TRBV5-1|once|TRBJ1-6
TGCGCCAGCAGCCCCCGGGCACAAGGCTCCTATAATTCACCCCTCCACTTT
CASSPRAQGSYNSPLHF
>TRBD1|TRBV28|NA|TRBJ1-1
TGTGCCAGCAGTTCCGGACAGGGCCCTGAAGCTTTCTTT
CASSSGQGPEAFF
>NA|TRBV4-1|NA|TRBJ2-5
TGCGCCAGCAGCCTTGCGATGGGAGAGACCCAGTACTTC
CASSLAMGETQYF